Listed here are 31 T cell receptor beta chains from one sample, sequenced in a study of beta chain features in type 1 diabetes. The isolated RNA, all of it, was reverse transcribed, so expressed TCRB transcripts were what got sequenced. The data were produced by immunoSEQ multiplex PCR, yet TCRdb's version contains in-frame clones alone and is incomplete. The sample holds 900,000 or so clones, about a sixth seen once. The specimen was naive CD4+ T cells from blood. The origin of the receptors is a woman aged 18 to 35 in good health.

The chain carries TRBV11-1 and TRBJ2-2, with 13 bases fitting TRBD2. The V and J ends lost 2 bases and 6 bases, in that order; junction bases with no gene match: 3. The CDR3 runs to 16 residues. The germline V gene has CDR1 SGHAT and CDR2 FQDESV (reference sequence). The CDR3 is CASSLRTSGRSGELFF. The CDR3 nucleotides read TGTGCCAGCAGCTTAAGGACTAGCGGGAGATCCGGGGAGCTGTTTTTT.

The V and J genes are TRBV18 and TRBJ1-1; D not resolved. The V gene's germline CDR1 is KGHSH and CDR2 LQKENI. The CDR3 consists of 14 residues. Deletions cut 5 bases from V and 4 bases from J, with 14 bases between. CDR3 bases: TGTGCCAGCTCATTGGCCGGGGAGAGCACTGAAGCTTTCTTT. As protein: CASSLAGESTEAFF.

This clone was observed a handful of times. The chain has TRBV7-9 and TRBJ2-3; D is uncertain. Trimming removed 3 bases from V and 1 base from J, with 11 bases in between. The CDR3 runs 15 residues. Germline V lookup: CDR1 SEHNR, CDR2 FQNEAQ (reference sequence). This CDR3 is CASSFSIAGTDTQYF. The CDR3 bases are TGTGCCAGCAGCTTTAGTATCGCAGGCACAGATACGCAGTATTTT. Drawing the rest from reference TRBV7-9 and TRBJ2-3, the complete variable domain is DTGVSQNPRHKITKRGQNVTFRCDPISEHNRLYWYRQTLGQGPEFLTYFQNEAQLEKSRLLSDRFSAERPKGSFSTLEIQRTEQGDSAMYLCASSFSIAGTDTQYFGPGTRLTVL.

J is TRBJ2-7 and V is TRBV7-9; 8 bases agree with TRBD1. The V gene's germline CDR1 is SEHNR and CDR2 FQNEAQ (reference sequence). After removal of 3 bases from V and 3 bases from J, the junction contained 13 bases not matched to a gene. This CDR3 is 17 amino acids long. The CDR3 loop is CASSFLPAGTGIYEQYF. CDR3 DNA: TGTGCCAGCAGCTTCCTCCCCGCCGGGACAGGAATCTACGAGCAGTACTTC.

Remarks on this clone: This specimen includes other DNA sequences encoding the same CDR3. J is TRBJ2-2 and V is TRBV19, with 7 bases identical to TRBD1. With V trimmed by 9 bases and J by 0 bases, 4 bases remained unmatched. This CDR3 has 14 amino acids. Germline CDR1 reads LNHDA; CDR2 reads SQIVND (reference sequence). Written as DNA, the CDR3 is TGTGCCAGCACCGGGACAGCGAACACCGGGGAGCTGTTTTTT. Its translation: CASTGTANTGELFF. The full variable domain, completed using reference TRBV19 and TRBJ2-2, is DGGITQSPKYLFRKEGQNVTLSCEQNLNHDAMYWYRQDPGQGLRLIYYSQIVNDFQKGDIAEGYSVSREKKESFPLTVTSAQKNPTAFYLCASTGTANTGELFFGEGSRLTVL.

The CDR3 protein is CASSLLVPTDTQYF. The CDR3 nucleotides are TGTGCCAGCAGCTTACTAGTCCCCACAGATACGCAGTATTTT. The chain is built from TRBV7-9 and TRBJ2-3; no definite D call. V was clipped by 2 bases and J by 2 bases, with 8 bases between them. The CDR3 length is 14 residues. Germline V gene lookup returns CDR1 SEHNR and CDR2 FQNEAQ (reference sequence). The complete variable domain, with remaining parts taken from reference TRBV7-9 and TRBJ2-3, reads DTGVSQNPRHKITKRGQNVTFRCDPISEHNRLYWYRQTLGQGPEFLTYFQNEAQLEKSRLLSDRFSAERPKGSFSTLEIQRTEQGDSAMYLCASSLLVPTDTQYFGPGTRLTVL.

This clone was counted between two and nine times. This chain's CDR3 is CASSVESGYNEQFF. In DNA form, the CDR3 reads TGTGCCAGCAGCGTAGAGTCAGGGTACAATGAGCAGTTCTTC. The rearrangement links TRBV9 to TRBJ2-1, with D possibly matching TRBD1 (5 bases). The CDR3 has 14 residues. V was pared by 0 bases and J by 4 bases, with 8 bases between. Per the germline V gene, CDR1 is SGDLS and CDR2 is YYNGEE.

As to this clone: The sample has other DNA sequences that encode this CDR3 too. This sequence joins TRBV19 and TRBJ1-5; TRBD1 is a possible D gene (6 bases). The V and J ends lost 3 bases and 2 bases respectively, with 8 bases between them. CDR3 length equals 14 residues. Looked up from germline, CDR1 is LNHDA and CDR2 is SQIVND (reference sequence). The CDR3: CASSIRQGNQPQHF. CDR3 coding DNA: TGTGCCAGTAGTATTAGACAGGGCAATCAGCCCCAGCATTTT.

Concerning this clone: At the DNA level, this CDR3 is encoded by other sequences in the same sample as well. The V call is TRBV10-3, the J call TRBJ2-2, with D possibly TRBD1 on 5 matching bases. Germline V lookup: CDR1 ENHRY, CDR2 SYGVKD. Trimming shortened V by 6 bases and J by 1 base, and 12 bases separated the two germline ends. CDR3 size: 15 residues. DNA of the CDR3: TGTGCCATCAGATCGACAGCTGAGAACACCGGGGAGCTGTTTTTT. As protein: CAIRSTAENTGELFF.

This sequence joins TRBV5-4 and TRBJ2-3, with TRBD2 identical over 7 bases. The CDR3 extends over 15 amino acids. Trimming removed 2 bases from V and 1 base from J; junction bases left unmatched: 4. Germline CDR1 and CDR2: SGHNT and YYREEE (reference sequence). The DNA of the CDR3 is TGTGCCAGCAGCTTAAGAGGGAGGGGCACAGATACGCAGTATTTT. This encodes CASSLRGRGTDTQYF.

In the case of this clone: The sample holds other DNA sequences that translate to the same CDR3. The J gene is TRBJ1-2, the V gene TRBV7-9; D ambiguous. With 1 base removed from V and 8 bases from J, the gap between germline ends came to 5 bases. This CDR3 contains 11 residues. Germline-derived CDR1 and CDR2 are SEHNR and FQNEAQ (reference sequence). The CDR3 reads CASSLGSGYTF. In DNA form, the CDR3 reads TGTGCCAGCAGCTTAGGGTCGGGCTACACCTTC.

As concerns this clone: The same CDR3 arises from other DNA sequences in this sample as well. The rearrangement links TRBV5-1 to TRBJ2-5; maybe TRBD2 (6 bases). In germline, CDR1 is SGHRS, CDR2 YFSETQ. V was pared by 4 bases and J by 5 bases, with 15 bases between. CDR3 length: 14 residues. CDR3 loop: CASSLSLAQETQYF. The DNA for the CDR3 is TGCGCCAGCAGCCTGTCACTAGCCCAGGAGACCCAGTACTTC.

J is TRBJ2-3 and V is TRBV7-9; D remains ambiguous. The V gene lost 2 bases and the J gene lost 4 bases, with 4 bases spanning the gap. The CDR3 runs 12 residues. Germline V gives CDR1 SEHNR, CDR2 FQNEAQ (reference sequence). CDR3 region: CASSLFSDTQYF. Written as DNA, the CDR3 is TGTGCCAGCAGCTTATTTTCAGATACGCAGTATTTT.

The V call is TRBV14, the J call TRBJ2-1; 8 bases are a match to TRBD2. With V trimmed by 4 bases and J by 4 bases, 9 bases remained unmatched. The CDR3 totals 16 residues. The germline V gene has CDR1 SGHDN and CDR2 FVKESK. The CDR3 protein is CASSLWWTSSYNEQFF. Written as DNA, the CDR3 is TGTGCCAGCAGCCTTTGGTGGACTAGCTCTTACAATGAGCAGTTCTTC.

This rearrangement joins TRBV5-8 to TRBJ2-1; D is possibly TRBD1 or TRBD2 (5 bases each). The V gene's germline CDR1 is SGHTS and CDR2 YDEGEE. The CDR3 consists of 15 residues. The V end lost 0 bases, the J end lost 0 bases, and 7 bases lay between the germline ends. For the CDR3, the DNA is TGTGCCAGCAGCTTGGATGGGACCTCCTACAATGAGCAGTTCTTC. As protein: CASSLDGTSYNEQFF.

This clone appeared a few times. This rearrangement joins TRBV28 to TRBJ2-1; D is possibly TRBD2 (6 bases). Germline V gene sequence: CDR1 MDHEN, CDR2 SYDVKM. The V end was cut by 5 bases, the J end by 7 bases, with 24 bases between. CDR3 size: 17 residues. The CDR3: CASSGRHSGQGENEQFF. The CDR3 bases are TGTGCCAGCAGTGGGAGACATAGCGGCCAAGGGGAAAATGAGCAGTTCTTC.

The chain couples TRBV6-5 to TRBJ1-1; TRBD1 matches at 8 bases. Germline lookup yields CDR1 MNHEY and CDR2 SVGAGI. The junction had 9 bases not matched to a gene; V was cut back by 1 base and J by 8 bases. There are 15 residues in the CDR3. CDR3 DNA sequence: TGTGCCAGCAGTTACTGGACAGGGCGGGGAGCAGAAGCTTTCTTT. It specifies CASSYWTGRGAEAFF.

This clone was counted only a few times. This rearrangement joins TRBV7-3 to TRBJ2-7; D call uncertain. V lost 2 bases, J lost 5 bases, and 10 bases lay in between. CDR1 and CDR2 (germline): SGHTA, FQGTGA. The length of the CDR3 is 13 residues. The CDR3 is CASSLRRKDEQYF. DNA of the CDR3: TGTGCCAGCAGCTTACGTCGCAAGGACGAGCAGTACTTC.

This clone came up a few times. Within the sample, other DNA sequences also encode this same CDR3. The chain carries TRBV5-1 and TRBJ2-7, with D perhaps TRBD1 (6 bases). Trimming left V 0 bases short and J 2 bases short, with 9 bases between. Germline V gene data show CDR1 as SGHRS and CDR2 as YFSETQ. The CDR3 is 14 amino acids. In DNA form, the CDR3 reads TGCGCCAGCAGCTTGGCAGGGGACGCCTACGAGCAGTACTTC. Translated, it gives CASSLAGDAYEQYF. The variable domain in full, completed from reference TRBV5-1 and TRBJ2-7, reads KAGVTQTPRYLIKTRGQQVTLSCSPISGHRSVSWYQQTPGQGLQFLFEYFSETQRNKGNFPGRFSGRQFSNSRSEMNVSTLELGDSALYLCASSLAGDAYEQYFGPGTRLTVT.

The table lists this clone with many counts. V usage is TRBV10-3 and J usage is TRBJ2-6; D gene unclear. V lost 11 bases, J lost 4 bases, and 15 bases lay in between. The CDR3 totals 14 residues. Germline assignment: CDR1 ENHRY and CDR2 SYGVKD. CDR3 sequence reads: CASRAMEGANVLTF. CDR3 DNA sequence: TGTGCCTCCCGGGCGATGGAGGGGGCCAACGTCCTGACTTTC.

The chain links TRBV29-1 to TRBJ2-1; D is undetermined. The CDR3 totals 13 residues. CDR1 and CDR2 (germline): SQVTM, ANQGSEA. V was shortened by 5 bases and J by 4 bases, with 12 bases between the two germline ends. The CDR3 nucleotides read TGCAGCGTTTCGTTGAACGGGTACAATGAGCAGTTCTTC. Protein product: CSVSLNGYNEQFF.

This clone appeared a few times. This sequence joins TRBV19 and TRBJ2-1; tentatively, D is TRBD1 (6 bases). Germline CDR1 LNHDA, CDR2 SQIVND (reference sequence). The ends were cut back, 3 bases at V and 10 bases at J, with 10 bases in the middle. This CDR3 spans 12 amino acids. The CDR3 nucleotides are TGTGCCAGTAGTATTAAGACAGGAGAGCAGTTCTTC. Protein sequence: CASSIKTGEQFF.

J is TRBJ2-7 and V is TRBV18, with TRBD1 matching 9 bases. Germline loops: CDR1 KGHSH, CDR2 LQKENI. There are 15 residues in the CDR3. V lost 2 bases, J lost 4 bases, and 6 bases stayed unmatched. The CDR3 bases are TGTGCCAGCTCACCATCAGGACAGGGGCTATACGAGCAGTACTTC. Translating gives CASSPSGQGLYEQYF. The variable domain in full, with the rest retrieved from reference TRBV18 and TRBJ2-7, is NAGVMQNPRHLVRRRGQEARLRCSPMKGHSHVYWYRQLPEEGLKFMVYLQKENIIDESGMPKERFSAEFPKEGPSILRIQQVVRGDSAAYFCASSPSGQGLYEQYFGPGTRLTVT.

In its sample, this clone was seen a few times. The rearrangement uses TRBV2 and TRBJ2-3; D unclear. Trimming took off 6 bases at V and 9 bases at J, with 10 bases between the two ends. The CDR3 consists of 11 residues. Germline V gene data show CDR1 as SNHLY and CDR2 as FYNNEI. The CDR3 spells CASRVVETQYF. CDR3 coding DNA: TGTGCCAGCAGGGTAGTAGAAACGCAGTATTTT.

The V call is TRBV19, the J call TRBJ2-1, with 13 nucleotides matching TRBD2. With 1 base clipped from V and 0 bases from J, the junction kept 6 bases outside the gene matches. The CDR3 loop spans 19 amino acids. The germline gives CDR1 LNHDA, CDR2 SQIVND (reference sequence). This CDR3 is CASSIGLAGGRSSYNEQFF. Here the CDR3 DNA reads TGTGCCAGTAGTATAGGACTAGCGGGAGGCCGGAGCTCCTACAATGAGCAGTTCTTC.

In its sample, this clone was seen a few times. CDR3: CASSFVQGRHEQYF. CDR3 DNA sequence: TGTGCCAGCAGTTTCGTCCAGGGAAGGCACGAGCAGTACTTC. The rearrangement links TRBV28 to TRBJ2-7; TRBD1 is a possible D gene (5 bases). Germline values: CDR1 MDHEN, CDR2 SYDVKM. The ends were cut back, 3 bases at V and 5 bases at J, with 14 bases in the middle. This CDR3 region has 14 residues.

V usage is TRBV9 and J usage is TRBJ2-7; D might be TRBD1 or TRBD2, each matching 5 bases. Germline V gene lookup returns CDR1 SGDLS and CDR2 YYNGEE. The V and J ends lost 2 bases and 6 bases respectively, with 12 bases between them. The CDR3 contains 13 residues. CDR3 amino acids: CASSVVGTGEQYF. DNA for the CDR3: TGTGCCAGCAGCGTTGTCGGGACGGGCGAGCAGTACTTC. The full variable domain, its missing parts supplied by reference TRBV9 and TRBJ2-7, is DSGVTQTPKHLITATGQRVTLRCSPRSGDLSVYWYQQSLDQGLQFLIQYYNGEERAKGNILERFSAQQFPDLHSELNLSSLELGDSALYFCASSVVGTGEQYFGPGTRLTVT.

The CDR3, as DNA: TGTGCCAGCAGTGAAAGCCAGGGTCCCGCCTACGAGCAGTACTTC. Amino acid sequence: CASSESQGPAYEQYF. The chain carries TRBV6-4 and TRBJ2-7, with D perhaps matching TRBD1 (5 bases). The V gene lost 3 bases and the J gene lost 2 bases, with 14 bases spanning the gap. This CDR3 is 15 amino acids long. Germline V gene data show CDR1 as MRHNA and CDR2 as SNTAGT.

This clone has a handful of counts. The J gene is TRBJ1-5, the V gene TRBV19; unclear D gene. In germline, CDR1 is LNHDA, CDR2 SQIVND (reference sequence). V was cut by 2 bases and J by 1 base, with 9 bases left in between. This CDR3 contains 15 residues. CDR3 in amino acids: CASSIWSRSNQPQHF. CDR3 DNA: TGTGCCAGTAGTATATGGTCCAGAAGCAATCAGCCCCAGCATTTT.

The chain joins TRBV7-2 to TRBJ1-1; weak D call: TRBD1 (5 bases). The germline CDR1 and CDR2 sequences are SGHTA and FQGNSA. V was pared by 2 bases and J by 5 bases, with 15 bases between. The length of the CDR3 is 15 residues. In DNA form, the CDR3 reads TGTGCCAGCAGCTTATTCGGTGGGCAGGGTACTGAAGCTTTCTTT. This gives the protein CASSLFGGQGTEAFF.

This clone was counted a few times. The chain combines TRBV6-1 with TRBJ2-3; no firm D call. Trimming stripped 8 bases from V and 3 bases from J, with 6 bases between. Germline CDR1 is MNHNS and CDR2 is SASEGT. The CDR3 length is 11 residues. The CDR3 DNA reads TGTGCCAGCTATCAGACAGATACGCAGTATTTT. Translating gives CASYQTDTQYF.